This T cell receptor beta chain came from a study of blood T cell repertoires in COVID-19. The CDR3 is made up of 13 amino acids. The germline V and J ends were trimmed by 6 bases and 6 bases, with 14 bases remaining between them. Germline values: CDR1 KGHSH, CDR2 LQKENI. Here immunoSEQ multiplex PCR was the method, and the copy in TCRdb shows in-frame clones only, minus some. The table records some 140,000 clones, approximately 80% of them present only once. Comments on this clone: The sample contains more than one DNA sequence encoding this CDR3.

The clonotype was recovered from a woman in her sixties or seventies with COVID-19, enrolled during active disease. This chain links TRBV18 with TRBJ1-1; no reliable D call. Sequenced input: peripheral blood. The CDR3 nucleotides read TGTGCCAGCTCGTCCTCCGAACTGTCTGAAGCTTTCTTT. This gives the protein CASSSSELSEAFF.